The clone carrying this T cell receptor (beta chain) was counted a single time. This table comes from immunoSEQ multiplex PCR, and its TCRdb copy is limited to in-frame clones, with some not included. This table has roughly 64,000 clones, about 83% appearing once. These data originate in a study of OX40 agonist ivuxolimab in advanced cancers. About the research overall: The drug used for patients, ivuxolimab, was an agonistic anti-OX40 (CD134) antibody.

Blood sampling took place at baseline, cycle 4 day 1, and cycle 7 day 1. V was shortened by 0 bases and J by 4 bases, with 7 bases between the two germline ends. CDR3 length equals 13 residues. CDR1 MGHDK and CDR2 SYGVNS come from the germline V gene. The receptor comes from an adult with an advanced solid tumor such as melanoma, head and neck, liver or kidney cancer. Source: CD4+ or CD8+ T cells sorted from blood, taken in a trial of the OX40 agonist ivuxolimab. This sequence joins TRBV25-1 and TRBJ2-7; D is possibly TRBD1 (5 bases). The CDR3 nucleotides read TGTGCCAGCAGTGAATACCAGGGATACGAGCAGTACTTC. Amino acids: CASSEYQGYEQYF.